Below, 26 T cell receptor beta chains from the same sample are listed, as sequenced in a study of shared clonotypes between healthy human individuals (dated by TCRdb to the early 2020s). The method was the immunoSEQ multiplex PCR assay. TCRdb took over this immuneACCESS table, retaining in-frame rearrangements with V and J assigned. Such tables are incomplete; in checked studies, under half of the missing clones stem from an unresolved V gene, and the remainder is unexplained. Counted in this sample were about 2 million clones; approximately 95% of them appeared once. The ten largest clones represent more than 0.1% of the sample. Sequences were obtained from naive CD4+ T cells sorted from blood. Read against the paper, the sample's cell subset or site label means: CD45RA+ positively selected. The receptors shown here come from a man younger than 30 in good health.

CDR3 in amino acids: CASKGADTQYF. The CDR3 coding sequence is TGTGCCAGCAAGGGGGCAGATACGCAGTATTTT. The rearrangement links TRBV2 to TRBJ2-3; TRBD1 is a possible D gene (6 bases). Germline CDR1 reads SNHLY; CDR2 reads FYNNEI. Trimming took off 7 bases at V and 4 bases at J, with 6 bases between the two ends. CDR3 length: 11 residues.

As for this clone: Other DNA variants within this sample encode the same CDR3. The rearrangement links TRBV5-6 to TRBJ2-5, with D perhaps TRBD1 (6 bases). Per the germline V gene, CDR1 is SGHDT and CDR2 is YYEEEE. Trimming removed 0 bases from V and 4 bases from J, with 7 bases in between. CDR3 size: 13 residues. The CDR3 region is CASSLDRVETQYF. The CDR3 DNA follows: TGTGCCAGCAGCTTGGACAGGGTAGAGACCCAGTACTTC.

This clone was recorded once. No DNA is shown, since the ends of the CDR3 on it are uncertain; the CDR3 is the one TCRdb lists. This chain links TRBV2 with TRBJ2-2; TRBD1, the table's D call, was not compared with the DNA. CDR1 and CDR2 from the germline V gene are SNHLY and FYNNEI. The CDR3 length equals 15 residues, ends included. The CDR3 region is CASILDRGLVGELFF.

This chain links TRBV18 with TRBJ2-5, with D possibly TRBD2 on 6 matching bases. CDR3 size: 14 residues. Germline V gene lookup returns CDR1 KGHSH and CDR2 LQKENI. Trimming pared 3 bases from V and 5 bases from J, leaving 13 bases between. The chain's CDR3 is CASSPFPRGETQYF. CDR3 nucleotides: TGTGCCAGCTCACCTTTCCCCCGGGGGGAGACCCAGTACTTC.

The V and J genes are TRBV5-1 and TRBJ1-6, with D possibly matching TRBD1 (6 bases). CDR1 and CDR2 from the germline V gene are SGHRS and YFSETQ. V lost 2 bases to trimming and J lost 5 bases, with 8 bases between them. The CDR3 consists of 14 residues. CDR3: CASSLQGNNSPLHF. The CDR3 bases are TGCGCCAGCAGCTTACAGGGCAATAATTCACCCCTCCACTTT.

The chain couples TRBV5-6 to TRBJ1-2; D call uncertain. Germline loops: CDR1 SGHDT, CDR2 YYEEEE. V was shortened by 2 bases and J by 0 bases, with 17 bases between the two germline ends. There are 17 residues in the CDR3. Written as DNA, the CDR3 is TGTGCCAGCAGCTTAATACACGAAGGGAAAGCTAACTATGGCTACACCTTC. It yields the protein CASSLIHEGKANYGYTF.

This clone has a single count. V gene TRBV7-9 combines with J gene TRBJ2-2; D is ambiguous. The CDR3 length is 15 residues. Germline CDR1 reads SEHNR; CDR2 reads FQNEAQ (reference sequence). V lost 5 bases and J 2 bases, leaving 12 bases between the germline ends. The CDR3 nucleotides are TGTGCCAGCAGCCCCACCACTGACAACACCGGGGAGCTGTTTTTT. Protein: CASSPTTDNTGELFF.

A single count supports this clone. DNA for the CDR3: TGCAGCGTTCTGGGGGGACGGAGAGAGACCCAGTACTTC. This sequence encodes CSVLGGRRETQYF. The rearrangement joins TRBV29-1 to TRBJ2-5; a possible D gene is TRBD2 (6 bases). Trimming stripped 5 bases from V and 4 bases from J, with 14 bases between. The CDR3 has 13 residues. Germline lookup yields CDR1 SQVTM and CDR2 ANQGSEA. The whole variable domain, remainder taken from reference TRBV29-1 and TRBJ2-5, is SAVISQKPSRDICQRGTSLTIQCQVDSQVTMMFWYRQQPGQSLTLIATANQGSEATYESGFVIDKFPISRPNLTFSTLTVSNMSPEDSSIYLCSVLGGRRETQYFGPGTRLLVL.

About this clone itself: The same CDR3 is also encoded by other DNA sequences in this sample. The genes are TRBV5-1 and TRBJ2-7; a weak D match, TRBD1 (5 bases). Germline CDR1 reads SGHRS; CDR2 reads YFSETQ. V was cut by 0 bases and J by 1 base, with 8 bases left in between. This CDR3 is built from 14 residues. CDR3 DNA sequence: TGCGCCAGCAGCTTGGATCCAGGGTCCTACGAGCAGTACTTC. It encodes CASSLDPGSYEQYF.

The genes are TRBV10-3 and TRBJ1-5, with D possibly being TRBD1 (5 bases). The CDR3 has 13 amino acids. V was shortened by 3 bases and J by 7 bases, with 10 bases between the two germline ends. Germline values: CDR1 ENHRY, CDR2 SYGVKD. The CDR3 DNA follows: TGTGCCATCAGTGAAGGGGATTGGCAGCCCCAGCATTTT. Amino acids: CAISEGDWQPQHF.

This chain connects TRBV12-5 to TRBJ1-5, with D possibly TRBD1 on 5 matching bases. Deletions cut 1 base from V and 5 bases from J, with 12 bases between. This CDR3 has 15 amino acids. Germline assignment: CDR1 LGHNT and CDR2 FRNRAP. The CDR3 reads CASGLAGLIYQPQHF. The CDR3 coding sequence is TGTGCTAGTGGTTTGGCGGGACTGATCTATCAGCCCCAGCATTTT.

The chain's CDR3 is CASFLEGGNNYGYTF. The CDR3, as DNA: TGTGCCAGCTTTCTGGAGGGGGGGAATAACTATGGCTACACCTTC. This chain joins TRBV28 and TRBJ1-2, with a possible D match to TRBD1 (6 bases). This CDR3 has 15 residues. The ends were cut back, 8 bases at V and 1 base at J, with 17 bases in the middle. Germline CDR1 reads MDHEN; CDR2 reads SYDVKM.

The V and J genes are TRBV9 and TRBJ2-7; D is perhaps TRBD1 (7 bases). V lost 4 bases and J lost 2, with 16 bases in between. Per germline, CDR1 SGDLS and CDR2 YYNGEE. The CDR3 loop spans 15 amino acids. The CDR3 here is CASSPGGGGAYEQYF. CDR3 DNA sequence: TGTGCCAGCAGCCCAGGAGGGGGCGGGGCCTACGAGCAGTACTTC.

This clone was seen only once. The rearrangement joins TRBV5-1 to TRBJ2-1, with 7 bases lining up with TRBD2. V dropped 2 bases and J dropped 7; count of bases not matched to a gene: 9. This CDR3 contains 15 residues. Germline CDR1 reads SGHRS; CDR2 reads YFSETQ. This CDR3 reads CASSFGGTNRNEQFF. The CDR3 DNA reads as TGCGCCAGCAGCTTCGGGGGGACCAACCGAAATGAGCAGTTCTTC.

The J gene is TRBJ1-2, the V gene TRBV7-2, with TRBD1 matching 8 bases. The J segment lost 0 bases and the V segment lost 3 bases, leaving 6 bases of the junction unmatched. The CDR3 totals 16 residues. Germline V gene lookup returns CDR1 SGHTA and CDR2 FQGNSA. Here the CDR3 reads CASSFRDRTTNYGYTF. The DNA of the CDR3 is TGTGCCAGCAGCTTCCGGGACAGGACCACTAACTATGGCTACACCTTC.

The rearrangement uses TRBV28 and TRBJ1-1; no definite D call. The CDR3 covers 15 residues. The V and J ends lost 2 bases and 1 base respectively, with 11 bases between them. Per the germline V gene, CDR1 is MDHEN and CDR2 is SYDVKM. DNA of the CDR3: TGTGCCAGCAGTTTAGGGGAGAGAGAGAACACTGAAGCTTTCTTT. Amino acids: CASSLGERENTEAFF.

The V gene is TRBV28, the J gene TRBJ1-1, with D possibly matching TRBD1 (5 bases). CDR3 length equals 15 residues. Trimming took 1 base from V and 4 from J, leaving 13 bases between them. Looked up from germline, CDR1 is MDHEN and CDR2 is SYDVKM. In DNA form, the CDR3 reads TGTGCCAGCAGTTTATATGGGGGATCAGCCACTGAAGCTTTCTTT. Its protein is CASSLYGGSATEAFF. The variable domain in full, with the rest retrieved from reference TRBV28 and TRBJ1-1, is DVKVTQSSRYLVKRTGEKVFLECVQDMDHENMFWYRQDPGLGLRLIYFSYDVKMKEKGDIPEGYSVSREKKERFSLILESASTNQTSMYLCASSLYGGSATEAFFGQGTRLTVV.

As for this clone: Additional DNA sequences in this sample encode the identical CDR3. The rearrangement uses TRBV7-2 and TRBJ2-3; no definite D call. The CDR3 spans 13 residues. The germline V gene has CDR1 SGHTA and CDR2 FQGNSA. V lost 1 base to trimming and J lost 4 bases, with 6 bases between them. As DNA, the CDR3 is TGTGCCAGCAGCTTAGGTAGCCCAGATACGCAGTATTTT. Amino acid sequence: CASSLGSPDTQYF. The complete variable domain, with remaining parts taken from reference TRBV7-2 and TRBJ2-3, reads GAGVSQSPSNKVTEKGKDVELRCDPISGHTALYWYRQSLGQGLEFLIYFQGNSAPDKSGLPSDRFSAERTGGSVSTLTIQRTQQEDSAVYLCASSLGSPDTQYFGPGTRLTVL.

The V gene is TRBV29-1, the J gene TRBJ2-2; 8 nucleotides align to TRBD1. The CDR3 is made up of 13 amino acids. Germline V gives CDR1 SQVTM, CDR2 ANQGSEA. The V gene end was trimmed by 4 bases and the J gene end by 7 bases; junction bases not matched to a gene: 5. The chain's CDR3 is CSVARTGNGELFF. The CDR3, as DNA: TGCAGCGTTGCCCGGACAGGGAACGGGGAGCTGTTTTTT.

This chain joins TRBV10-3 and TRBJ2-3; D is uncertain. CDR1 and CDR2 from the germline V gene are ENHRY and SYGVKD. The CDR3 extends over 14 amino acids. Between the trimmed V and J ends, which lost 3 bases and 4 bases, there was a span of 11 bases. The CDR3 is CAISDGMIADTQYF. The CDR3 DNA sequence: TGTGCCATCAGTGATGGAATGATCGCAGATACGCAGTATTTT.

The chain carries TRBV18 and TRBJ1-5; D perhaps matches TRBD1 (5 bases). This CDR3 has 14 residues. CDR1 is KGHSH and CDR2 is LQKENI in the germline V gene. The V and J ends lost 4 bases and 5 bases respectively, with 12 bases between them. The CDR3 DNA sequence: TGTGCCAGCTCACTTGGGACTCCGGATCAGCCCCAGCATTTT. As protein: CASSLGTPDQPQHF.

The chain has TRBV2 and TRBJ2-2; D is perhaps TRBD1 (6 bases). CDR1 is SNHLY and CDR2 is FYNNEI in the germline V gene. Trimming removed 7 bases at V and 4 bases at J, with 13 bases between. This CDR3 has 14 amino acids. CDR3 coding DNA: TGTGCCAGCAAGGGGGAAAGCGGCACCGGGGAGCTGTTTTTT. It codes for CASKGESGTGELFF.

As to this clone: The identical CDR3 is also encoded by other nucleotide sequences in the sample. The chain links TRBV5-1 to TRBJ2-7; D gene ambiguous. This CDR3 has 14 residues. V lost 0 bases to trimming and J lost 0 bases, with 7 bases between them. CDR1 SGHRS and CDR2 YFSETQ come from the germline V gene. The CDR3 loop reads CASSLGGSSYEQYF. CDR3 sequence (DNA): TGCGCCAGCAGCTTGGGGGGTTCCTCCTACGAGCAGTACTTC.

Notes on this clone: The sample has other DNA sequences that encode this CDR3 too. This CDR3 is CAWSRGTDTQYF. CDR3 bases: TGTGCCTGGAGTCGTGGCACAGATACGCAGTATTTT. This sequence joins TRBV30 and TRBJ2-3, with D hard to call. The V gene lost 2 bases and the J gene lost 1 base, with 4 bases spanning the gap. The CDR3 extends over 12 amino acids. Germline V gene lookup returns CDR1 GTSNPN and CDR2 SVGIG (reference sequence).

The chain links TRBV7-9 to TRBJ2-3; no clear D gene. CDR1 SEHNR and CDR2 FQNEAQ come from the germline V gene (reference sequence). The CDR3 extends over 15 amino acids. V lost 4 bases, J lost 0 bases, and 11 bases lay in between. CDR3 DNA: TGTGCCAGCAGCTACAGTTCCCCTAGCACAGATACGCAGTATTTT. Its protein is CASSYSSPSTDTQYF.

The rearrangement uses TRBV4-1 and TRBJ1-5; 8 positions match TRBD1. Trimming took 1 base from V and 6 from J; bases not matched to a gene: 14. The CDR3 runs to 18 residues. Germline CDR1 and CDR2: MGHRA and YSYEKL. This CDR3 reads CASSQAGQGGGLGQPQHF. DNA for the CDR3: TGCGCCAGCAGCCAAGCAGGACAGGGTGGTGGCTTGGGTCAGCCCCAGCATTTT.